In this sample, the clone carrying this T cell receptor (beta chain) turned up many times. As yet, its antigen is unknown. The PBMCs were sourced from fresh peripheral blood (about 9.7 ml). The length of the CDR3 is 13 residues. Germline V lookup: CDR1 LNHNV, CDR2 YYDKDF (reference sequence). V was pared by 5 bases and J by 1 base, with 8 bases between. TCR beta CDR3 region amplification was performed from RNA transcripts. HTBI primers were the set used in a first-round RT-PCR of the TCR CDR3. TCRdb fed the multiplex PCR reads into MiXCR, producing one record per CDR3 protein. Of 460,000 or so distinct CDR3 sequences in the sample, around 14% were seen once. The data are from a study of T cells in Graves' hyperthyroidism and ophthalmopathy. Broader study findings: Ophthalmopathy could be told apart from stable hyperthyroidism with a 13 V-J model.

The chain uses TRBV15 and TRBJ1-1; D is perhaps TRBD1 (5 bases). The receptor was derived from a woman younger than 35 with Graves' hyperthyroidism. Sequenced: blood. CDR3 protein: CATSLDRNTEAFF. CDR3 DNA sequence: TGTGCCACCAGCCTCGACAGGAACACTGAAGCTTTCTTT. Full variable domain (remainder filled in from reference TRBV15 and TRBJ1-1): DAMVIQNPRYQVTQFGKPVTLSCSQTLNHNVMYWYQQKSSQAPKLLFHYYDKDFNNEADTPDNFQSRRPNTSFCFLDIRSPGLGDTAMYLCATSLDRNTEAFFGQGTRLTVV.